Shown below are 26 T cell receptor beta chains from a single sample sequenced in a study of shared clonotypes between healthy human individuals. The table came from immunoSEQ multiplex PCR; TCRdb's copy has only in-frame clones and leaves some out. The table includes 2,500,000 or so clones, around 93% detected once. What was sequenced was naive CD4+ T cells from PBMCs. Noted subset: CD45RA+ positively selected. The source is a man aged 18 to 29 in good health. Some clones in this sample may be carry-over from other donors' samples.

The rearrangement uses TRBV5-4 and TRBJ2-3; 7 bases align to TRBD2. Germline lookup yields CDR1 SGHNT and CDR2 YYREEE (reference sequence). V trimming: 0 bases; J trimming: 5 bases; junction bases outside the gene matches: 9. The CDR3 runs to 16 residues. CDR3 bases: TGTGCCAGCAGCTTGGGGGGGGGAGCGTTCAGAGATACGCAGTATTTT. As protein: CASSLGGGAFRDTQYF. The complete variable domain, with remaining parts taken from reference TRBV5-4 and TRBJ2-3, reads ETGVTQSPTHLIKTRGQQVTLRCSSQSGHNTVSWYQQALGQGPQFIFQYYREEENGRGNFPPRFSGLQFPNYSSELNVNALELDDSALYLCASSLGGGAFRDTQYFGPGTRLTVL.

The V gene is TRBV7-9, the J gene TRBJ1-1; perhaps TRBD1 as D (5 bases). CDR3 length: 15 amino acids. Germline V lookup: CDR1 SEHNR, CDR2 FQNEAQ (reference sequence). V was shortened by 1 base and J by 0 bases, with 9 bases between the two germline ends. DNA for the CDR3: TGTGCCAGCAGCTTAGTAGGGGCAATGAACACTGAAGCTTTCTTT. As protein: CASSLVGAMNTEAFF.

The rearrangement uses TRBV4-3 and TRBJ2-7; 8 bases are a match to TRBD1. The CDR3 loop spans 13 amino acids. Germline V gene lookup returns CDR1 LGHNA and CDR2 YSLEER. V lost 5 bases and J lost 3; bases outside the gene matches: 3. As DNA, the CDR3 is TGCGCCAGCAGCTGGGACAGGAGCTACGAGCAGTACTTC. This sequence encodes CASSWDRSYEQYF.

The chain combines TRBV5-1 with TRBJ1-2; TRBD1 aligns across 8 bases. Losses at the gene ends were 4 bases for V and 8 bases for J; bases not matched to a gene: 7. CDR3 length: 13 amino acids. Germline V gene lookup returns CDR1 SGHRS and CDR2 YFSETQ. The CDR3 region has the DNA TGCGCCAGCAGCCAGAAGACAGGGGCCGGCTACACCTTC. This encodes CASSQKTGAGYTF.

This sequence joins TRBV12-5 and TRBJ2-5; no clear D. The V and J ends lost 7 bases and 2 bases respectively, with 8 bases between them. In germline, CDR1 is LGHNT, CDR2 FRNRAP. CDR3 size: 12 residues. The DNA of the CDR3 is TGTGCTAGTGCCGGCAGGCAAGAGACCCAGTACTTC. Amino acid sequence: CASAGRQETQYF.

This sequence joins TRBV6-1 and TRBJ2-7; possibly TRBD1 or TRBD2 for D (5 bases each). The germline gives CDR1 MNHNS, CDR2 SASEGT. V shed 6 bases and J shed 1 base, with 13 bases lying between them. The CDR3 is made up of 14 amino acids. DNA for the CDR3: TGTGCCAGCAGGGCCGGGACCCCGTCCTACGAGCAGTACTTC. Protein product: CASRAGTPSYEQYF.

The chain has TRBV5-1 and TRBJ2-5, with no clear D. With 2 bases removed from V and 4 bases from J, the gap between germline ends came to 9 bases. The CDR3 runs 13 residues. Germline CDR1 reads SGHRS; CDR2 reads YFSETQ. The CDR3 reads CASSFVGSETQYF. The CDR3 DNA follows: TGCGCCAGCAGCTTTGTAGGGTCAGAGACCCAGTACTTC.

This chain uses TRBV5-1 with TRBJ2-4; D is unclear. The length of the CDR3 is 14 residues. The V end was cut by 0 bases, the J end by 9 bases, with 13 bases between. The germline CDR1 and CDR2 sequences are SGHRS and YFSETQ. The CDR3 sequence: CASSLAVAKGIQYF. CDR3 sequence (DNA): TGCGCCAGCAGCTTGGCAGTAGCCAAGGGCATTCAGTACTTC.

The gene calls are TRBV6-4 and TRBJ1-5; D gene unclear. The CDR3 length is 11 residues. Trimming removed 2 bases from V and 15 bases from J, with 11 bases in between. Germline values: CDR1 MRHNA, CDR2 SNTAGT. The CDR3 region is CASSDIRAGHF. CDR3 bases: TGTGCCAGCAGTGACATTCGGGCTGGGCATTTT.

The CDR3 DNA is TGTGCCAGCAGCCAAGATAAGACAGATACGCAGTATTTT. Translation gives CASSQDKTDTQYF. V and J are TRBV4-2 and TRBJ2-3; unclear D gene. Germline V CDR1 and CDR2: LGHNA, YNFKEQ. The CDR3 sequence is 13 residues long. Trimming left V 0 bases short and J 3 bases short, with 4 bases between.

The CDR3 loop reads CAWSALAGGHTDTQYF. The CDR3 DNA sequence: TGTGCCTGGAGTGCCCTGGCGGGAGGGCACACAGATACGCAGTATTTT. The chain has TRBV30 and TRBJ2-3, with TRBD2 identical over 9 bases. Trimming took 1 base from V and 2 from J; bases not matched to a gene: 7. Germline CDR1 is GTSNPN and CDR2 is SVGIG (reference sequence). The CDR3 runs to 16 residues. The full variable domain, rest sourced from reference TRBV30 and TRBJ2-3, is SQTIHQWPATLVQPVGSPLSLECTVEGTSNPNLYWYRQAAGRGLQLLFYSVGIGQISSEVPQNLSASRPQDRQFILSSKKLLLSDSGFYLCAWSALAGGHTDTQYFGPGTRLTVL.

V gene TRBV4-1 combines with J gene TRBJ2-3; 7 nucleotides agree with TRBD1. Trimming cost V 5 bases and J 2 bases; bases outside gene matches: 10. This CDR3 contains 16 residues. The V gene's germline CDR1 is MGHRA and CDR2 YSYEKL. The CDR3 DNA follows: TGCGCCAGCAGCTCTGCCACCGGGACAGCCACAGATACGCAGTATTTT. Its protein product is CASSSATGTATDTQYF.

The V and J genes are TRBV25-1 and TRBJ2-3; 12 bases fit TRBD1. V was pared by 6 bases and J by 5 bases, with 3 bases of the junction left unmatched. Germline values: CDR1 MGHDK, CDR2 SYGVNS. CDR3 length: 14 amino acids. This CDR3 reads CASRGTGGLDTQYF. CDR3 coding DNA: TGTGCCAGCAGGGGGACAGGGGGCCTAGATACGCAGTATTTT.

This rearrangement joins TRBV5-6 to TRBJ2-2, with TRBD1 as a possible D gene (6 bases). Looked up from germline, CDR1 is SGHDT and CDR2 is YYEEEE. The V gene lost 4 bases and the J gene lost 4 bases, with 11 bases spanning the gap. CDR3 size: 14 residues. The CDR3 sequence: CASSLTGSTGELFF. The CDR3 DNA reads TGTGCCAGCAGCCTGACAGGTTCCACCGGGGAGCTGTTTTTT.

This chain connects TRBV28 to TRBJ2-1, with 9 nucleotides matching TRBD1. With V trimmed by 5 bases and J by 3 bases, 8 bases remained unmatched. The CDR3 loop spans 16 amino acids. Germline V gives CDR1 MDHEN, CDR2 SYDVKM. The CDR3: CASSTDRDRDYNEQFF. Written as DNA, the CDR3 is TGTGCCAGCAGTACCGATCGGGACAGGGACTACAATGAGCAGTTCTTC.

This chain uses TRBV19 with TRBJ1-2; D uncertain. Germline CDR1 reads LNHDA; CDR2 reads SQIVND (reference sequence). This CDR3 has 14 residues. The germline V and J ends were trimmed by 6 bases and 2 bases, with 13 bases remaining between them. The CDR3 nucleotides are TGTGCCAGTAGCCTAACAATTATCAACTATGGCTACACCTTC. Translation: CASSLTIINYGYTF.

The J gene is TRBJ2-1, the V gene TRBV7-7; D might be TRBD1 (6 bases). CDR3 length: 15 residues. Per germline, CDR1 SSHAT and CDR2 FNYEAQ (reference sequence). V was clipped by 1 base and J by 8 bases, with 15 bases between them. The CDR3 sequence: CASSLVAGDGDEQFF. CDR3 sequence (DNA): TGTGCCAGCAGCTTAGTGGCAGGGGATGGGGATGAGCAGTTCTTC.

V is TRBV5-1 and J is TRBJ2-7; TRBD1 aligns across 9 bases. The ends lost 3 bases at V and 5 bases at J; junction bases unmatched: 12. Germline V gene lookup returns CDR1 SGHRS and CDR2 YFSETQ. This CDR3 has 16 amino acids. Here the CDR3 DNA reads TGCGCCAGCAGCTCGATGCCGGGACAGGGCGGCCACGAGCAGTACTTC. Its translation is CASSSMPGQGGHEQYF.

J is TRBJ2-3 and V is TRBV5-1, with TRBD2 matching over 7 bases. Germline trimming cut 3 bases from V and 7 bases from J; bases unmatched to any gene: 8. Germline loops: CDR1 SGHRS, CDR2 YFSETQ. This CDR3 spans 14 amino acids. This CDR3 reads CASSSIGRPNTQYF. The CDR3 DNA is TGCGCCAGCAGCTCAATCGGGAGGCCAAATACGCAGTATTTT.

This clone was seen just once. This sequence joins TRBV14 and TRBJ2-1, with 7 bases identical to TRBD1. Unmatched junction bases numbered 0, after V lost 2 bases and J lost 2 bases. The CDR3 spans 14 residues. In germline, CDR1 is SGHDN, CDR2 FVKESK. The CDR3: CASSQTGAYNEQFF. DNA of the CDR3: TGTGCCAGCAGCCAAACAGGGGCCTACAATGAGCAGTTCTTC. The whole variable domain, filled in from reference TRBV14 and TRBJ2-1, reads EAGVTQFPSHSVIEKGQTVTLRCDPISGHDNLYWYRRVMGKEIKFLLHFVKESKQDESGMPNNRFLAERTGGTYSTLKVQPAELEDSGVYFCASSQTGAYNEQFFGPGTRLTVL.

The chain recombines TRBV9 with TRBJ1-6, with TRBD1 matching over 7 bases. V was clipped by 0 bases and J by 6 bases; unmatched bases: 3. The CDR3 spans 15 residues. Germline-derived CDR1 and CDR2 are SGDLS and YYNGEE. CDR3 loop: CASSVVGTVNSPLHF. In nucleotides, the CDR3 is TGTGCCAGCAGCGTAGTGGGGACAGTTAATTCACCCCTCCACTTT.

The gene calls are TRBV18 and TRBJ1-1; D remains unclear. CDR1 and CDR2 from the germline V gene are KGHSH and LQKENI. The CDR3 is made up of 14 amino acids. Trimming pared 5 bases from V and 3 bases from J, leaving 13 bases between. CDR3 nucleotides: TGTGCCAGCTCAGCCGTTTCGGTGGACACTGAAGCTTTCTTT. Its protein is CASSAVSVDTEAFF.

This chain links TRBV29-1 with TRBJ2-5; 7 bases match TRBD2. This CDR3 has 12 residues. Germline-derived CDR1 and CDR2 are SQVTM and ANQGSEA. V was pared by 7 bases and J by 3 bases, with 5 bases of the junction left unmatched. CDR3 loop: CSALGGEETQYF. The CDR3 coding sequence is TGCAGCGCCCTGGGAGGGGAAGAGACCCAGTACTTC. The full variable domain, rest sourced from reference TRBV29-1 and TRBJ2-5, is SAVISQKPSRDICQRGTSLTIQCQVDSQVTMMFWYRQQPGQSLTLIATANQGSEATYESGFVIDKFPISRPNLTFSTLTVSNMSPEDSSIYLCSALGGEETQYFGPGTRLLVL.

This clone was seen once. The chain employs TRBV30 and TRBJ2-3; 11 bases agree with TRBD1. Germline-derived CDR1 and CDR2 are GTSNPN and SVGIG (reference sequence). The CDR3 length is 14 residues. Germline trimming cut 3 bases from V and 5 bases from J; bases unmatched to any gene: 4. CDR3 protein: CAWRDRGRLDTQYF. The CDR3 DNA reads TGTGCCTGGAGGGACAGGGGGCGATTAGATACGCAGTATTTT.

The chain links TRBV5-1 to TRBJ2-7, with D tentatively TRBD2 (6 bases). Deletions cut 2 bases from V and 3 bases from J, with 12 bases between. This CDR3 is 14 amino acids long. Looked up from germline, CDR1 is SGHRS and CDR2 is YFSETQ. The CDR3: CASSLGAGNYEQYF. The CDR3, as DNA: TGCGCCAGCAGCTTAGGCGCGGGAAACTACGAGCAGTACTTC.

This chain uses TRBV4-2 with TRBJ2-3; no definite D call. Trimming took 3 bases from V and 2 from J, leaving 6 bases between them. The CDR3 has 13 residues. CDR1 and CDR2 from the germline V gene are LGHNA and YNFKEQ. CDR3 sequence reads: CASSHQITDTQYF. The DNA of the CDR3 is TGTGCCAGCAGCCACCAGATCACAGATACGCAGTATTTT.